One TCR beta chain is described in this entry. These data belong to a study of blood T cell repertoires in COVID-19. V shed 1 base and J 2 bases; nucleotides not matched to a gene: 6. This CDR3 comprises 15 residues. The germline CDR1 and CDR2 sequences are SQVTM and ANQGSEA. Sequenced by immunoSEQ multiplex PCR; TCRdb stores in-frame clones only, minus some. The data contain about 160,000 clones, about four fifths of them seen just once; the ten biggest clones take up around 3.2%. The chain employs TRBV29-1 and TRBJ1-1; TRBD1 matches 8 bases. The source of this sequence is a woman aged 55 to 70 who had recovered from COVID-19. Sequenced material: PBMCs or T cells enriched from blood (not recorded which). The CDR3 region is CSVEVMDRANTEAFF. For the CDR3, the DNA is TGCAGCGTTGAAGTTATGGACAGGGCCAACACTGAAGCTTTCTTT.